The 24 T cell receptor beta chains presented below share a single source sample, sequenced in a study of cytomegalovirus exposure and HLA in healthy donors. Amplification used 60 Vbeta primers and 13 Jbeta primers. The method was immunoSEQ multiplex PCR; TCRdb's version includes in-frame clones alone and lacks a portion of them. Of under 200,000 clones listed, roughly 80% are singletons. The sample was PBMCs. These receptors were collected from a young woman in good health and CMV-seronegative.

The V gene is TRBV6-6, the J gene TRBJ2-3; 7 positions match TRBD1. This CDR3 region has 14 residues. Germline assignment: CDR1 MNHNY and CDR2 SVGAGI (reference sequence). J lost 3 bases, V lost 7 bases, and 7 bases had no gene match. This chain's CDR3 is CASKPGQSTDTQYF. The CDR3 nucleotides are TGTGCCAGCAAACCGGGACAGTCGACAGATACGCAGTATTTT.

V is TRBV5-1 and J is TRBJ2-1; 11 nucleotides align to TRBD2. Germline lookup yields CDR1 SGHRS and CDR2 YFSETQ. V gave up 1 base and J gave up 4 bases; unmatched junction bases: 1. The CDR3 runs to 15 residues. This CDR3 reads CASSLLAGGYNEQFF. CDR3 coding DNA: TGCGCCAGCAGCTTGTTAGCGGGAGGGTACAATGAGCAGTTCTTC.

This sequence joins TRBV30 and TRBJ2-5; D possibly corresponds to TRBD1 (6 bases). The V end lost 2 bases, the J end lost 6 bases, and 10 bases lay between the germline ends. Looked up from germline, CDR1 is GTSNPN and CDR2 is SVGIG (reference sequence). This CDR3 has 12 amino acids. The CDR3 loop is CAWSNRVKTQYF. The CDR3 DNA sequence: TGTGCCTGGAGTAACAGGGTGAAGACCCAGTACTTC.

This clone was detected a few times. The V call is TRBV7-8, the J call TRBJ2-1; D might be TRBD1 (6 bases). Trimming pared 2 bases from V and 5 bases from J, leaving 10 bases between. CDR3 size: 14 residues. The germline CDR1 and CDR2 sequences are SGHVS and FQNEAQ. The CDR3 DNA reads TGTGCCAGCAGCTTAAACAGGGTCGACAATGAGCAGTTCTTC. Translation: CASSLNRVDNEQFF.

The J gene is TRBJ2-5, the V gene TRBV13; 9 bases agree with TRBD1. V gave up 6 bases and J gave up 4 bases; unmatched junction bases: 6. Per the germline V gene, CDR1 is PRHDT and CDR2 is FYEKMQ (reference sequence). The length of the CDR3 is 14 residues. CDR3 amino acids: CASRGQGEGETQYF. The CDR3 nucleotides read TGTGCCAGCAGGGGACAGGGTGAGGGAGAGACCCAGTACTTC.

This clone has a single count. V usage is TRBV19 and J usage is TRBJ2-2; 8 nucleotides match TRBD1. CDR3 length equals 15 residues. V was pared by 6 bases and J by 0 bases, with 3 bases of the junction left unmatched. Per germline, CDR1 LNHDA and CDR2 SQIVND (reference sequence). CDR3: CASSTGGTNTGELFF. The DNA for the CDR3 is TGTGCCAGTAGCACAGGGGGGACGAACACCGGGGAGCTGTTTTTT.

The genes are TRBV27 and TRBJ2-1, with D maybe TRBD1 (5 bases). CDR3 length equals 15 residues. Germline V lookup: CDR1 MNHEY, CDR2 SMNVEV (reference sequence). V shed 1 base and J shed 8 bases, with 15 bases lying between them. The CDR3 bases are TGTGCCAGCAGTTTATTCGTTCAGGGCTTCGATGAGCAGTTCTTC. Translation: CASSLFVQGFDEQFF.

The chain couples TRBV5-6 to TRBJ2-7; D unresolved. Trimming left V 4 bases short and J 6 bases short, with 17 bases between. CDR1 is SGHDT, CDR2 YYEEEE, per germline. The CDR3 covers 14 residues. In DNA, the CDR3 is TGTGCCAGCAGCCCCGACGGAGACCGGCGCGAGCAGTACTTC. Amino acids: CASSPDGDRREQYF.

The chain employs TRBV6-5 and TRBJ2-7; D gene unclear. The CDR3 has 15 residues. Germline V gives CDR1 MNHEY, CDR2 SVGAGI. The V gene lost 4 bases and the J gene lost 5 bases, with 18 bases spanning the gap. CDR3 in amino acids: CASSSLRPPANEQYV. CDR3 nucleotides: TGTGCCAGCAGTTCCCTGCGGCCCCCAGCCAACGAGCAGTACGTC.

This rearrangement joins TRBV6-5 to TRBJ2-2, with D tentatively TRBD2 (6 bases). Per germline, CDR1 MNHEY and CDR2 SVGAGI. The CDR3 runs to 15 residues. V gave up 5 bases and J gave up 8 bases, with 18 bases separating them. The CDR3 DNA reads as TGTGCCAGCAGTCAAAGCAGGAGGGGCTCAGGGGAGCTGTTTTTT. The encoded protein is CASSQSRRGSGELFF.

The chain couples TRBV6-6 to TRBJ2-7, with 9 bases aligning to TRBD1. The V segment lost 9 bases and the J segment 0 bases; nucleotides outside the gene matches: 6. CDR1 is MNHNY, CDR2 SVGAGI, per germline (reference sequence). The CDR3 covers 14 residues. CDR3 nucleotides: TGTGCCAGTGGGGGACAGGGACACTCCTACGAGCAGTACTTC. It codes for CASGGQGHSYEQYF.

The chain has TRBV11-3 and TRBJ2-3, with 7 bases that match TRBD2. The CDR3 covers 16 residues. Germline loops: CDR1 SGHNT, CDR2 YENEEA. V lost 5 bases and J lost 4; bases outside the gene matches: 12. The CDR3 sequence: CASSPGGGGQADTQYF. CDR3 bases: TGTGCCAGCAGCCCCGGTGGGGGAGGGCAGGCAGATACGCAGTATTTT.

This clone was picked up a small number of times. The rearrangement uses TRBV5-1 and TRBJ1-1; no reliable D call. Trimming stripped 0 bases from V and 1 base from J, with 7 bases between. The CDR3 has 14 amino acids. CDR1 and CDR2 (germline): SGHRS, YFSETQ. CDR3 coding DNA: TGCGCCAGCAGCTTGGCTGGGCCGAACACTGAAGCTTTCTTT. This codes for CASSLAGPNTEAFF.

This chain joins TRBV5-1 and TRBJ1-2, with 7 bases identical to TRBD1. Germline-derived CDR1 and CDR2 are SGHRS and YFSETQ. V was pared by 0 bases and J by 3 bases, with 8 bases of the junction left unmatched. This CDR3 contains 16 residues. The CDR3 DNA follows: TGCGCCAGCAGCTTGGGGGACAGCGGATCTTACTATGGCTACACCTTC. Translating gives CASSLGDSGSYYGYTF.

The chain recombines TRBV5-6 with TRBJ1-3; D is unresolved. Trimming took 4 bases from V and 3 from J, leaving 14 bases between them. This CDR3 comprises 15 residues. Germline V gives CDR1 SGHDT, CDR2 YYEEEE. The CDR3 DNA sequence: TGTGCCAGCAGCCTAACAGTCTCCGGTGGAAACACCATATATTTT. This sequence encodes CASSLTVSGGNTIYF.

This clone was seen just once. The V call is TRBV6-1, the J call TRBJ1-2, with D possibly matching TRBD1 (5 bases). CDR1 is MNHNS, CDR2 SASEGT, per germline. This CDR3 contains 12 residues. V lost 6 bases and J 8 bases, leaving 13 bases between the germline ends. Here the CDR3 reads CASRRDSPGYTF. DNA for the CDR3: TGTGCCAGCAGGCGGGACTCCCCAGGCTACACCTTC.

This clone was found once. The V gene is TRBV18, the J gene TRBJ2-4, with D tentatively TRBD2 (5 bases). Germline lookup yields CDR1 KGHSH and CDR2 LQKENI. Trimming took 3 bases from V and 5 from J, leaving 17 bases between them. This CDR3 has 16 amino acids. The chain's CDR3 is CASSPIGDGLQNIQYF. Here the CDR3 DNA reads TGTGCCAGCTCACCCATCGGCGACGGACTCCAAAACATTCAGTACTTC.

The DNA for the CDR3 is TGTGCCAGCAGTCCCAGGGGCGAACAGACCCAGTACTTC. Translation: CASSPRGEQTQYF. The V gene is TRBV7-9, the J gene TRBJ2-5, with D maybe TRBD1 (6 bases). Germline V gene sequence: CDR1 SEHNR, CDR2 FQNEAQ (reference sequence). V was cut by 6 bases and J by 6 bases, with 14 bases left in between. CDR3 length: 13 amino acids.

V gene TRBV6-5 combines with J gene TRBJ2-5, with D tentatively TRBD2 (6 bases). The J call could be wrong; TRBJ2-7 is a better fit for the DNA end. Germline CDR1 MNHEY, CDR2 SVGAGI. CDR3 length equals 15 residues. The CDR3 loop reads CASSYSGSGQSEQYF. CDR3 DNA: TGTGCCAGCAGTTACTCAGGTAGCGGACAATCCGAGCAGTACTTC.

The CDR3 sequence: CAWSPRDIRSYGYTF. DNA of the CDR3: TGTGCCTGGAGTCCACGGGACATTAGAAGCTATGGCTACACCTTC. This chain uses TRBV30 with TRBJ1-2; possible D gene TRBD1, 6 bases. Germline assignment: CDR1 GTSNPN and CDR2 SVGIG (reference sequence). Trimming removed 2 bases at V and 4 bases at J, with 17 bases between. The CDR3 is made up of 15 amino acids.

The rearrangement uses TRBV11-2 and TRBJ2-3, with 7 bases fitting TRBD2. This CDR3 contains 17 residues. The trim removed 6 bases at V and 1 base at J, leaving 13 bases unmatched. Germline V CDR1 and CDR2: SGHAT, FQNNGV. This CDR3 is CASRPNHFREGTDTQYF. The CDR3 coding sequence is TGTGCCAGCAGACCTAACCATTTCCGGGAGGGCACAGATACGCAGTATTTT.

Of note for this clone: One junction end does not reproduce the germline sequence, and a read error may be involved. The chain is built from TRBV9 and TRBJ2-7, with D uncertain. CDR1 SGDLS and CDR2 YYNGEE come from the germline V gene. CDR3 length equals 14 residues. The CDR3 DNA is TGTGTCAGCAGCGTAGATTCTACGACCTACGAGCAGTACTTC. Translated, it gives CVSSVDSTTYEQYF.

The chain couples TRBV11-2 to TRBJ1-2; D perhaps matches TRBD1 (6 bases). V was pared by 1 base and J by 6 bases, with 12 bases between. CDR3 length equals 14 residues. Germline CDR1 reads SGHAT; CDR2 reads FQNNGV. This chain's CDR3 is CASSLGQGFHGYTF. DNA of the CDR3: TGTGCCAGCAGCTTAGGTCAGGGGTTCCATGGCTACACCTTC.

J is TRBJ1-2 and V is TRBV30, with unresolved D. Germline V gene sequence: CDR1 GTSNPN, CDR2 SVGIG (reference sequence). Trimming removed 3 bases from V and 8 bases from J, with 10 bases in between. This CDR3 comprises 11 residues. CDR3 nucleotide sequence: TGTGCCTGGAGGAACCTATCGGGCTACACCTTC. It translates to CAWRNLSGYTF.